This passage covers 4 T cell receptor beta chains from one sample sequenced in a study of radiation and T cells in renal cell carcinoma. TCRdb keeps only in-frame clones here, not all; method: immunoSEQ multiplex PCR. The table has more than 150,000 clones, 80% to 90% seen once; the top ten hold about an eighth. The time point here: blood 2 weeks post-SBRT. Treatment denoted: 15 Gy SBRT to primary tumor, nephrectomy 4 weeks later. The sequenced sample was blood, obtained from a patient whose treatment included radiotherapy and nephrectomy. The receptors shown here come from a woman aged 50 to 60 with renal cell carcinoma.

This chain uses TRBV4-3 with TRBJ1-5; no firm D call. The CDR3 consists of 16 residues. V was cut by 0 bases and J by 0 bases, with 9 bases left in between. Germline values: CDR1 LGHNA, CDR2 YSLEER. The CDR3 coding sequence is TGCGCCAGCAGCCAAGAATTGAGGTATAGCAATCAGCCCCAGCATTTT. Translating gives CASSQELRYSNQPQHF.

The rearrangement uses TRBV6-5 and TRBJ1-1; perhaps TRBD1 as D (5 bases). Trimming left V 4 bases short and J 0 bases short, with 6 bases between. Germline values: CDR1 MNHEY, CDR2 SVGAGI. The CDR3 has 13 amino acids. The CDR3 reads CASSLGVNTEAFF. Written as DNA, the CDR3 is TGTGCCAGCAGTTTGGGGGTGAACACTGAAGCTTTCTTT.

CDR3 DNA: TGTGCCAGCGCTCGGGATGTTGCAGTGACGAATGGCTACACCTTC. Translation gives CASARDVAVTNGYTF. The rearrangement links TRBV6-1 to TRBJ1-2; D is ambiguous. Looked up from germline, CDR1 is MNHNS and CDR2 is SASEGT. The V end lost 8 bases, the J end lost 6 bases, and 22 bases lay between the germline ends. The length of the CDR3 is 15 residues.

The chain couples TRBV7-2 to TRBJ2-1; 10 bases align to TRBD2. After removal of 0 bases from V and 8 bases from J, the junction contained 7 bases not matched to a gene. The CDR3 totals 16 residues. Germline CDR1 is SGHTA and CDR2 is FQGNSA. The CDR3 nucleotides are TGTGCCAGCAGCTTAGCGTCCAGCGGGGGGGCCCATGAGCAGTTCTTC. It translates to CASSLASSGGAHEQFF.